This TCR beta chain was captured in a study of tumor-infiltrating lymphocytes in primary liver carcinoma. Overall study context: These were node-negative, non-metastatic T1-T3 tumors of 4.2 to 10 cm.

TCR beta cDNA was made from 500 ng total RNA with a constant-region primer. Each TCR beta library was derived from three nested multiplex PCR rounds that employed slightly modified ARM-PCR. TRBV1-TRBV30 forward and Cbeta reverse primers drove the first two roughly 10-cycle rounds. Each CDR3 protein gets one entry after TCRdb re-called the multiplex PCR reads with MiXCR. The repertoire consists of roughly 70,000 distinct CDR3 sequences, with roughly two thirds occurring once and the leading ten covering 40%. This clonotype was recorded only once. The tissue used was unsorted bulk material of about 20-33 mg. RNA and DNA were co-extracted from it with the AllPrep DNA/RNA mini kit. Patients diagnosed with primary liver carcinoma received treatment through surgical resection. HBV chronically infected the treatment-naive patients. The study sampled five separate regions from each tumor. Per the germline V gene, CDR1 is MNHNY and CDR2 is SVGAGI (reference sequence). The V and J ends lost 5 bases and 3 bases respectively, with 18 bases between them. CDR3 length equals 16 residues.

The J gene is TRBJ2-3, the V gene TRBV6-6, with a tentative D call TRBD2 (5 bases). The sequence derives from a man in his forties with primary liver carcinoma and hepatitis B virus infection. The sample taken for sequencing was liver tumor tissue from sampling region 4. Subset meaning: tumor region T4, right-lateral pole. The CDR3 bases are TGTGCCAGCAGTCCCGTCGCGGGTGAAGTAACAGATACGCAGTATTTT. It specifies CASSPVAGEVTDTQYF.